The rows below give T cell receptor beta chains drawn from one sample of a study of T cell repertoires in cytomegalovirus infection. TCRdb ran MiXCR on the reads and lists one entry per CDR3 protein. The sample carries 97,000 or so distinct CDR3 sequences, approximately 17% recorded once. Sequences were obtained from PBMCs. The receptors stem from a human donor in good health (CMV status not recorded). Some clones in this sample may be carry-over from other donors' samples. Both conserved end residues are part of each CDR3. D genes are given only for firm matches. Clone size is given for some rows only: seen once, a few or many times, or a class if the clone is expanded.

CDR3 length	V gene	clone size	D gene	CDR3 protein
15	TRBV7-6	.	TRBD2	CASSLEAGGYNEQFF
15	TRBV6-1	.	.	CASSSELGRGETQYF
12	TRBV12-5	many	.	CASGLAFHEQYF
15	TRBV7-2	many	.	CASSLVGEFYTEAFF
12	TRBV4-1	many	.	CASRGRESPLHF
16	TRBV5-5	.	.	CASSLGIPGPIYEQYF
16	TRBV7-2	many	.	CASSQHGGGVSNGYTF
13	TRBV20-1	.	.	CSARPRPQGEQYF
11	TRBV10-3	many	.	CATASEETQYF
13	TRBV28	.	.	CASKSGANSPLHF